The 24 T cell receptor beta chains below all came from one sample that was sequenced in a study of blood T cell repertoires in COVID-19. Sequenced by immunoSEQ multiplex PCR; TCRdb stores in-frame clones only, minus some. Of approximately 180,000 clones listed, 81% are singletons. Sequencing used peripheral blood. Source of these receptors: a woman older than 75 with COVID-19, enrolled during active disease.

The gene calls are TRBV5-8 and TRBJ1-6, with D maybe TRBD1 (6 bases). The germline V and J ends were trimmed by 0 bases and 12 bases, with 22 bases remaining between them. The germline V gene encodes CDR1 SGHTS and CDR2 YDEGEE. The CDR3 is 17 amino acids. In nucleotides, the CDR3 is TGTGCCAGCAGCTTGGATGTGGAACTACAGGGTTCCCGACCCCTCCACTTT. Residues: CASSLDVELQGSRPLHF.

The rearrangement uses TRBV29-1 and TRBJ2-2, with D perhaps TRBD1 (6 bases). The CDR3 runs to 14 residues. CDR1 is SQVTM, CDR2 ANQGSEA, per germline. Trimming took 7 bases from V and 2 from J, leaving 14 bases between them. The DNA of the CDR3 is TGCAGCGCAAGACAGGAGGAAAACACCGGGGAGCTGTTTTTT. The encoded protein is CSARQEENTGELFF.

The chain recombines TRBV28 with TRBJ2-2; D perhaps matches TRBD1 (5 bases). V lost 7 bases and J 0 bases, leaving 15 bases between the germline ends. The CDR3 contains 16 residues. The germline V gene has CDR1 MDHEN and CDR2 SYDVKM. CDR3 sequence (DNA): TGTGCCAGCACTCTTACGGACACAACGAACACCGGGGAGCTGTTTTTT. Its protein product is CASTLTDTTNTGELFF.

The V gene is TRBV5-1, the J gene TRBJ2-2; 7 nucleotides line up with TRBD1. This CDR3 is built from 15 residues. Germline V lookup: CDR1 SGHRS, CDR2 YFSETQ. The V and J ends lost 0 bases and 7 bases, in that order; junction bases with no gene match: 6. The CDR3 sequence: CASSLGQGLDGELFF. The CDR3 region has the DNA TGCGCCAGCAGCTTGGGACAGGGTTTGGACGGGGAGCTGTTTTTT.

V and J are TRBV28 and TRBJ2-7; D is perhaps TRBD2 (6 bases). Germline V CDR1 and CDR2: MDHEN, SYDVKM. Trimming removed 3 bases at V and 0 bases at J, with 9 bases between. The CDR3 is made up of 14 amino acids. The CDR3 sequence: CASSLVGGSYEQYF. In DNA, the CDR3 is TGTGCCAGCAGTTTGGTGGGGGGCTCCTACGAGCAGTACTTC.

The chain carries TRBV7-2 and TRBJ1-2, with 10 bases matching TRBD1. The CDR3 is 14 residues long. Per the germline V gene, CDR1 is SGHTA and CDR2 is FQGNSA. J gave up 8 bases and V 3 bases, and 6 bases lay outside the gene matches. CDR3 sequence: CASSFPGQGTGYTF. Written as DNA, the CDR3 is TGTGCCAGCAGCTTCCCGGGACAGGGGACCGGCTACACCTTC.

This clone was observed a handful of times. V is TRBV5-1 and J is TRBJ2-1; 10 bases are shared with TRBD2. Germline V gene sequence: CDR1 SGHRS, CDR2 YFSETQ. The CDR3 runs to 14 residues. The junction had 5 bases not matched to a gene; V was cut back by 3 bases and J by 8 bases. The CDR3 nucleotides read TGCGCCAGCAGCTGGGGACTAGCGCCCTATGAGCAGTTCTTC. The encoded protein is CASSWGLAPYEQFF.

This clone is a singleton in its sample. The chain has TRBV7-3 and TRBJ2-1, with D perhaps matching TRBD2 (5 bases). Per germline, CDR1 SGHTA and CDR2 FQGTGA. The V gene lost 5 bases and the J gene lost 6 bases, with 14 bases spanning the gap. The CDR3 contains 14 residues. The CDR3 DNA sequence: TGTGCCAGCAGCACCAACCCTAGCTTCAATGAGCAGTTCTTC. Translated, it gives CASSTNPSFNEQFF.

CDR3 region: CASSVGQGAAFF. CDR3 in DNA: TGTGCCAGCAGCGTTGGACAGGGAGCGGCTTTCTTT. The chain carries TRBV5-6 and TRBJ1-1, with 8 bases aligning to TRBD1. Germline V gene sequence: CDR1 SGHDT, CDR2 YYEEEE. V lost 4 bases, J lost 11 bases, and 7 bases stayed unmatched. CDR3 length: 12 amino acids.

The chain employs TRBV6-2 or TRBV6-3 and TRBJ1-2; TRBD1 matches 8 bases. The CDR3 contains 15 residues. Germline-derived CDR1 and CDR2 are MNHEY and SVGEGT. The ends lost 2 bases at V and 5 bases at J; junction bases unmatched: 7. The CDR3 is CASSYGPDREYGYTF. DNA of the CDR3: TGTGCCAGCAGTTACGGTCCGGACAGGGAATATGGCTACACCTTC.

CDR3 loop: CASRDTRGGYSYEQYF. DNA for the CDR3: TGTGCCAGCAGAGACACGCGGGGGGGATACTCCTACGAGCAGTACTTC. The chain couples TRBV2 to TRBJ2-7; the match to TRBD2 covers 9 bases. Germline CDR1 SNHLY, CDR2 FYNNEI. The CDR3 loop spans 16 amino acids. The V and J ends lost 6 bases and 0 bases, in that order; junction bases with no gene match: 9.

The chain joins TRBV18 to TRBJ1-5; D not resolved. The CDR3 spans 13 residues. V gave up 2 bases and J gave up 2 bases, with 4 bases separating them. Per the germline V gene, CDR1 is KGHSH and CDR2 is LQKENI. The CDR3 DNA reads as TGTGCCAGCTCACCAGGCCGCAATCAGCCCCAGCATTTT. Residues: CASSPGRNQPQHF.

This clone was recorded a few times. This chain uses TRBV20-1 with TRBJ2-5; D is ambiguous. This CDR3 region has 11 residues. Germline V gene data show CDR1 as DFQATT and CDR2 as SNEGSKA (reference sequence). V gave up 5 bases and J gave up 5 bases, with 9 bases separating them. For the CDR3, the DNA is TGCAGTGCTTCCCTAATCGAGACCCAGTACTTC. Translated, it gives CSASLIETQYF.

The V gene is TRBV6-1, the J gene TRBJ2-7; 7 bases are shared with TRBD2. The CDR3 length is 15 residues. Germline CDR1 reads MNHNS; CDR2 reads SASEGT. J was trimmed by 2 bases and V by 1 base; bases with no gene match: 5. The CDR3 loop is CASSEGIAGAYEQYF. CDR3 DNA sequence: TGTGCCAGCAGTGAAGGGATAGCGGGTGCCTACGAGCAGTACTTC.

V is TRBV6-2 or TRBV6-3 and J is TRBJ1-5; D remains ambiguous. CDR1 and CDR2 from the germline V gene are MNHEY and SVGEGT. Trimming shortened V by 3 bases and J by 6 bases, and 9 bases separated the two germline ends. The CDR3 spans 13 residues. CDR3 sequence reads: CASSYSGIQPQHF. The CDR3 DNA sequence: TGTGCCAGCAGTTATTCGGGAATTCAGCCCCAGCATTTT.

The rearrangement links TRBV5-1 to TRBJ2-5, with TRBD2 identical over 8 bases. CDR3 size: 16 residues. The trim removed 0 bases at V and 5 bases at J, leaving 9 bases unmatched. Germline V gene lookup returns CDR1 SGHRS and CDR2 YFSETQ. The CDR3 DNA follows: TGCGCCAGCAGCTTGGCGGGGGGGACCAGCGGGGAGACCCAGTACTTC. It yields the protein CASSLAGGTSGETQYF.

This chain connects TRBV29-1 to TRBJ1-1; no firm D call. Trimming took off 2 bases at V and 2 bases at J, with 12 bases between the two ends. Germline CDR1 and CDR2: SQVTM and ANQGSEA. The CDR3 consists of 14 residues. The chain's CDR3 is CSVEKSGANTEAFF. The CDR3 DNA sequence: TGCAGCGTTGAAAAGTCGGGAGCTAACACTGAAGCTTTCTTT. The full variable domain, rest sourced from reference TRBV29-1 and TRBJ1-1, is SAVISQKPSRDICQRGTSLTIQCQVDSQVTMMFWYRQQPGQSLTLIATANQGSEATYESGFVIDKFPISRPNLTFSTLTVSNMSPEDSSIYLCSVEKSGANTEAFFGQGTRLTVV.

This CDR3 is CASSLSRLAGEGEQFF. In nucleotides, the CDR3 is TGTGCCAGCAGTTTATCCAGACTAGCGGGAGAGGGTGAGCAGTTCTTC. The chain links TRBV28 to TRBJ2-1; 12 bases fit TRBD2. This CDR3 contains 16 residues. V lost 1 base, J lost 9 bases, and 7 bases stayed unmatched. Germline values: CDR1 MDHEN, CDR2 SYDVKM.

The chain recombines TRBV24-1 with TRBJ1-2; no clear D. V dropped 2 bases and J dropped 2 bases, with 14 bases sitting between them. CDR1 and CDR2 (germline): KGHDR, SFDVKD. The CDR3 extends over 16 amino acids. The CDR3 reads CATSDSGRDTNYGYTF. The CDR3 region has the DNA TGTGCCACCAGTGATTCGGGCCGGGATACCAACTATGGCTACACCTTC.

The CDR3 DNA is TGTGCCAGCAGTGAATATCCAGGGGCGGCGGTTGACTATGGCTACACCTTC. This encodes CASSEYPGAAVDYGYTF. The chain is built from TRBV2 and TRBJ1-2; possibly TRBD1 for D (6 bases). The CDR3 covers 17 residues. Trimming took off 2 bases at V and 3 bases at J, with 19 bases between the two ends. Germline V gives CDR1 SNHLY, CDR2 FYNNEI.

The CDR3 DNA is TGTGCCAGCAGCAATGGGTACCAGGGCAATGAGCAGTTCTTC. Encoded protein: CASSNGYQGNEQFF. The J gene is TRBJ2-1, the V gene TRBV21-1; the table assigns TRBD1, which was not confirmed against the DNA. TRBV21-1 is termed a pseudogene. The CDR3 is 14 amino acids.

The table lists this clone with a few counts. V gene TRBV27 combines with J gene TRBJ2-4; D is possibly TRBD1 (5 bases). V lost 6 bases and J 5 bases, leaving 17 bases between the germline ends. There are 15 residues in the CDR3. Germline V CDR1 and CDR2: MNHEY, SMNVEV (reference sequence). CDR3 nucleotide sequence: TGTGCCAGCAGCCCCCGAAGGGGCGTTGAAAACATTCAGTACTTC. Amino acids: CASSPRRGVENIQYF.

The chain links TRBV2 to TRBJ2-2; 8 nucleotides match TRBD1. Germline CDR1 reads SNHLY; CDR2 reads FYNNEI. This CDR3 comprises 15 residues. Trimming took 7 bases from V and 3 from J; bases not matched to a gene: 7. CDR3 protein: CASTNRGLDTGELFF. Written as DNA, the CDR3 is TGTGCCAGCACTAACAGGGGGTTGGACACCGGGGAGCTGTTTTTT.

The chain recombines TRBV5-4 with TRBJ1-1; 8 nucleotides align to TRBD1. The trim removed 4 bases at V and 3 bases at J, leaving 8 bases unmatched. CDR3 length: 15 amino acids. Looked up from germline, CDR1 is SGHNT and CDR2 is YYREEE (reference sequence). CDR3 sequence: CASSPRRTGYTEAFF. For the CDR3, the DNA is TGTGCCAGCAGCCCCCGTCGGACAGGGTACACTGAAGCTTTCTTT. The full variable domain, rest sourced from reference TRBV5-4 and TRBJ1-1, is ETGVTQSPTHLIKTRGQQVTLRCSSQSGHNTVSWYQQALGQGPQFIFQYYREEENGRGNFPPRFSGLQFPNYSSELNVNALELDDSALYLCASSPRRTGYTEAFFGQGTRLTVV.